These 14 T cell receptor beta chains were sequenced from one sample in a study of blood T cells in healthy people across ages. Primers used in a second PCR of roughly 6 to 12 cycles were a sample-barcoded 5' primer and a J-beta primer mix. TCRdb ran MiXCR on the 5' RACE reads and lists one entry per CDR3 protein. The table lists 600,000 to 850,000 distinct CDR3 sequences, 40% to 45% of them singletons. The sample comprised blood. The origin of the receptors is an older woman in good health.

The CDR3 bases are TGTGCCAGCAGGCATATAGCGGGAGGCGCCTACAATGAGCAGTTCTTC. It specifies CASRHIAGGAYNEQFF. The chain combines TRBV4-2 with TRBJ2-1; 10 bases line up with TRBD2. This CDR3 contains 16 residues. Germline values: CDR1 LGHNA, CDR2 YNFKEQ. Trimming took 6 bases from V and 2 from J; bases not matched to a gene: 7.

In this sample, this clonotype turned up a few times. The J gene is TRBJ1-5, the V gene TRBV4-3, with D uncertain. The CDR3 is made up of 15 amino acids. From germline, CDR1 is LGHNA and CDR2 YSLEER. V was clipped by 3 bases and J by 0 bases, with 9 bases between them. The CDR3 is CASSQALYSNQPQHF. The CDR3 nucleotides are TGCGCCAGCAGCCAGGCGCTTTATAGCAATCAGCCCCAGCATTTT.

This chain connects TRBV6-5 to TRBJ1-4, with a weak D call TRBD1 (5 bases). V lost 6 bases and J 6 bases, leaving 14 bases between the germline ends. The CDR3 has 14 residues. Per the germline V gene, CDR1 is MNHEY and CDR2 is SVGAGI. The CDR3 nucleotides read TGTGCCAGCAGACCGGACGGGGGATATGAAAAACTGTTTTTT. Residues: CASRPDGGYEKLFF.

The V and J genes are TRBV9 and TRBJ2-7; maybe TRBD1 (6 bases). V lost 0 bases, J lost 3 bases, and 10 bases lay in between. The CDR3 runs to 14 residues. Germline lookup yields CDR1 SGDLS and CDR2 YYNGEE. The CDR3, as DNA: TGTGCCAGCAGCGTAGCTCCACAGGGCTACGAGCAGTACTTC. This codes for CASSVAPQGYEQYF.

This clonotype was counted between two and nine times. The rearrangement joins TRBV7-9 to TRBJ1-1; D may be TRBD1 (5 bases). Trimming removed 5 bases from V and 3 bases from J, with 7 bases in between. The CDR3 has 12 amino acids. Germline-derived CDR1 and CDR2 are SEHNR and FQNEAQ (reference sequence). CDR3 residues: CASSRQHTEAFF. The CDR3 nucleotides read TGTGCCAGCAGCCGACAGCACACTGAAGCTTTCTTT.

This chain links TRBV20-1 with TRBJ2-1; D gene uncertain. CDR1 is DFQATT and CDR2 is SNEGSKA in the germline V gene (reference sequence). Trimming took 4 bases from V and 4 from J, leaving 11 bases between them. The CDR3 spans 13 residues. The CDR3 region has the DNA TGCAGTGCTAATGGCGAGACTTACAATGAGCAGTTCTTC. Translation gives CSANGETYNEQFF.

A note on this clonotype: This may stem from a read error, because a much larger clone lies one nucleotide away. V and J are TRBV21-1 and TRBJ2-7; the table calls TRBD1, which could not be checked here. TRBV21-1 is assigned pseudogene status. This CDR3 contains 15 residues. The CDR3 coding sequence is TGTGCCAGCATCAAACGCGGACAGGGGGCTTACGAGCAGTACTTC. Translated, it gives CASIKRGQGAYEQYF.

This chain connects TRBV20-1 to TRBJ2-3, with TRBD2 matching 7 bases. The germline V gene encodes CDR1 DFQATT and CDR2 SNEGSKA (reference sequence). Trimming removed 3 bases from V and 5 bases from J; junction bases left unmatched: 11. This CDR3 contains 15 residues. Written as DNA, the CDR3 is TGCAGTGCTAGTCCCGGACTAGTCTTTAGAGATACGCAGTATTTT. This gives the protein CSASPGLVFRDTQYF.

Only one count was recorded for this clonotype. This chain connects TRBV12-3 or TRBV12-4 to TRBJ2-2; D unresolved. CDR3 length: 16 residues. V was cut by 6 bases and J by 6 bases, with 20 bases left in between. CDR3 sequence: CASRLSLALSPGELFF. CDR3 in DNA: TGTGCCAGCAGGTTGTCGTTAGCATTGTCTCCCGGGGAGCTGTTTTTT.

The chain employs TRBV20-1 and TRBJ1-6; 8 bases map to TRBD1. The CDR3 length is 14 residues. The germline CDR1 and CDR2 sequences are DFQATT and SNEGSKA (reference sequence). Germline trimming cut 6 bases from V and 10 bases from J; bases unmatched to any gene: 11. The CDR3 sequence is CSAGNRQGFSPLHF. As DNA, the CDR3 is TGCAGTGCGGGCAATCGACAGGGGTTCTCACCCCTCCACTTT.

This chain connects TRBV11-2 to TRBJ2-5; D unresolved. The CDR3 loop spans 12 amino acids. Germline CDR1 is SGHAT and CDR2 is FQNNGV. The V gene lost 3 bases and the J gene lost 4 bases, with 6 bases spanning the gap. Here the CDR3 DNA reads TGTGCCAGCAGCTTGATGCGAGAGACCCAGTACTTC. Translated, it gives CASSLMRETQYF.

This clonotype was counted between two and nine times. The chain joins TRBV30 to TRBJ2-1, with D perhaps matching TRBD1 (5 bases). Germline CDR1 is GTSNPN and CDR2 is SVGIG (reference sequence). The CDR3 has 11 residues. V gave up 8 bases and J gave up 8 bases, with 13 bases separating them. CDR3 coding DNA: TGTGCCGGGAACCAGGGTCATGAGCAGTTCTTC. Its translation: CAGNQGHEQFF.

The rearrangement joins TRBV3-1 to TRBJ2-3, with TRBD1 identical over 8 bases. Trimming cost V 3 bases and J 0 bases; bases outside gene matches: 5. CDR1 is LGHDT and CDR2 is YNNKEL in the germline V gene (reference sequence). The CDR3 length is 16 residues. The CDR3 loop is CASSQRTGISTDTQYF. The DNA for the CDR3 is TGTGCCAGCAGCCAGAGGACAGGGATTAGCACAGATACGCAGTATTTT.

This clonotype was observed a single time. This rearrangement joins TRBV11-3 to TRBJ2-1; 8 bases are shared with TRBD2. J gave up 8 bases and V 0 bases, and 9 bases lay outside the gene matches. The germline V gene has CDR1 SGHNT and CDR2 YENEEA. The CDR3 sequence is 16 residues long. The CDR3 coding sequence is TGTGCCAGCAGCTTAGATGGCCGGGAGGGCCGGGATGAGCAGTTCTTC. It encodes CASSLDGREGRDEQFF.